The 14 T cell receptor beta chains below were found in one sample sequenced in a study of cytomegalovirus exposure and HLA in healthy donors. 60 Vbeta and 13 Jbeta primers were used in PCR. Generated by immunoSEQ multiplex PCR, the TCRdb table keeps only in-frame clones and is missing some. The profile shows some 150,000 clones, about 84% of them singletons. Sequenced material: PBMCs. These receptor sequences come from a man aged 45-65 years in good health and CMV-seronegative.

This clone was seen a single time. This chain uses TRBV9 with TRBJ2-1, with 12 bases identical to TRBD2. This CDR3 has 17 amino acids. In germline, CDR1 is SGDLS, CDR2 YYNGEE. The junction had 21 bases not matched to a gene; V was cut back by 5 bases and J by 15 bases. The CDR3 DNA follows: TGTGCCAGCAGGAGAGACGGGGCTAGCGGGGGGGAGTTGGAACCGTTCTTC. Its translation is CASRRDGASGGELEPFF.

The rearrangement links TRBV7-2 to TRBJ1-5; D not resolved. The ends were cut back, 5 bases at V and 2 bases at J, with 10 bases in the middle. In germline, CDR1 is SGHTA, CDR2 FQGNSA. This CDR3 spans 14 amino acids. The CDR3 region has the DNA TGTGCCAGCAGCCCTAACTTGGGCAATCAGCCCCAGCATTTT. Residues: CASSPNLGNQPQHF.

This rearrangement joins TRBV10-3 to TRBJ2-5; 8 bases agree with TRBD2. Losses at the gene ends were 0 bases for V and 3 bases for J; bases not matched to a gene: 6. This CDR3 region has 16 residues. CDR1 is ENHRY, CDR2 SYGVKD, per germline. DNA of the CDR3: TGTGCCATCAGTGAGTCGATCAGCGGGGGAAAAGAGACCCAGTACTTC. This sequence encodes CAISESISGGKETQYF.

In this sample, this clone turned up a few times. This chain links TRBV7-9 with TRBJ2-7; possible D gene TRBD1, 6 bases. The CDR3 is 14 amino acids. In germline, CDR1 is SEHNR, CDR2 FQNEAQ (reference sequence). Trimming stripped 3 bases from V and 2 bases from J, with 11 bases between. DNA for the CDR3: TGTGCCAGCAGCTTGTTCCAGGGGCCCTACGAGCAGTACTTC. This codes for CASSLFQGPYEQYF.

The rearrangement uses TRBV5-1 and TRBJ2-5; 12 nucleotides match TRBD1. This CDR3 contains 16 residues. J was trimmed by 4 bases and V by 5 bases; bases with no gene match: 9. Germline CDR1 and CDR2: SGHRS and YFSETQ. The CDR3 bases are TGCGCCAGCAGTTACGGGACAGGGGGCGGTGGAGAGACCCAGTACTTC. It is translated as CASSYGTGGGGETQYF.

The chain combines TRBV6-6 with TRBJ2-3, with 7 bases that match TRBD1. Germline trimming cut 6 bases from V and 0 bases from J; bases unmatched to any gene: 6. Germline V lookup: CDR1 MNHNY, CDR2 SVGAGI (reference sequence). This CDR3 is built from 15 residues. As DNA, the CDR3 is TGTGCCAGCAGGGAAGGACAGGTTAGCACAGATACGCAGTATTTT. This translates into CASREGQVSTDTQYF.

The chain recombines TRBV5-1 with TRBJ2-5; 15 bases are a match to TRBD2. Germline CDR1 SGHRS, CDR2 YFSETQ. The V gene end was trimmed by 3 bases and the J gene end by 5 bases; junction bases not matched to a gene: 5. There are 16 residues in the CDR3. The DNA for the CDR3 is TGCGCCAGCAGCTGGACTAGCGGGGGGGTCTGGGAGACCCAGTACTTC. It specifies CASSWTSGGVWETQYF. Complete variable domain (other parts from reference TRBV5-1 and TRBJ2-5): KAGVTQTPRYLIKTRGQQVTLSCSPISGHRSVSWYQQTPGQGLQFLFEYFSETQRNKGNFPGRFSGRQFSNSRSEMNVSTLELGDSALYLCASSWTSGGVWETQYFGPGTRLLVL.

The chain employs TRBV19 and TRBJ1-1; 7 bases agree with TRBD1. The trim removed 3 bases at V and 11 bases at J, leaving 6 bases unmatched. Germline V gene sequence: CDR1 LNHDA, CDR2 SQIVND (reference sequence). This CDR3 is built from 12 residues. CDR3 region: CASSINRGTAFF. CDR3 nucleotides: TGTGCCAGTAGTATCAACAGGGGCACGGCTTTCTTT.

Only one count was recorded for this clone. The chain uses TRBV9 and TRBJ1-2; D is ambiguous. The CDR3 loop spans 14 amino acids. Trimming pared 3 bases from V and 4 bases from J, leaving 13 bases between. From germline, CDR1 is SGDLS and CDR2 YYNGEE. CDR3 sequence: CASSAMTPPYGYTF. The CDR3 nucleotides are TGTGCCAGCAGCGCCATGACACCTCCCTATGGCTACACCTTC.

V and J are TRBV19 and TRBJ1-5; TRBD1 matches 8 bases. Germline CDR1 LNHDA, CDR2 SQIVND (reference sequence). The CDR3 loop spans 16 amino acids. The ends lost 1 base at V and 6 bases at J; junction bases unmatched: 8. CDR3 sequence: CASSIARTGNIQPQHF. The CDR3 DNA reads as TGTGCCAGTAGTATAGCTAGGACAGGGAATATTCAGCCCCAGCATTTT. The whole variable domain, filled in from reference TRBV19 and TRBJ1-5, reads DGGITQSPKYLFRKEGQNVTLSCEQNLNHDAMYWYRQDPGQGLRLIYYSQIVNDFQKGDIAEGYSVSREKKESFPLTVTSAQKNPTAFYLCASSIARTGNIQPQHFGDGTRLSIL.

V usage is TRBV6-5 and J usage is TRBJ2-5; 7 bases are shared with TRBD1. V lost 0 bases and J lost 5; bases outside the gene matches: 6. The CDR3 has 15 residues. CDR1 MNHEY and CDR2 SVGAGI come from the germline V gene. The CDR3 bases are TGTGCCAGCAGTTACTCGACAGGGCAAGGGGAGACCCAGTACTTC. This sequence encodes CASSYSTGQGETQYF.

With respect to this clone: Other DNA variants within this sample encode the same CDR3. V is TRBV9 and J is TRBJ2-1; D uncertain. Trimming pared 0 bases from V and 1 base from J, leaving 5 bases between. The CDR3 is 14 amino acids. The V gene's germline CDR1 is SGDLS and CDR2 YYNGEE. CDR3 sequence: CASSVGGSYNEQFF. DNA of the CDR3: TGTGCCAGCAGCGTAGGCGGTTCCTACAATGAGCAGTTCTTC.

The CDR3 coding sequence is TGTGCCAGCAGTTATGGGGACACTGCGTATGGCTACACCTTC. Amino acids: CASSYGDTAYGYTF. The J gene is TRBJ1-2, the V gene TRBV28; D is perhaps TRBD1 (6 bases). With 4 bases removed from V and 5 bases from J, the gap between germline ends came to 14 bases. The CDR3 extends over 14 amino acids. The germline V gene encodes CDR1 MDHEN and CDR2 SYDVKM.

As DNA, the CDR3 is TGCGCCAGCAGCGGACAGGCTGGGGGCAATGAGCAGTTCTTC. Protein product: CASSGQAGGNEQFF. The chain has TRBV5-1 and TRBJ2-1; TRBD1 matches at 7 bases. The CDR3 totals 14 residues. The germline V gene encodes CDR1 SGHRS and CDR2 YFSETQ. With V trimmed by 4 bases and J by 6 bases, 7 bases remained unmatched.